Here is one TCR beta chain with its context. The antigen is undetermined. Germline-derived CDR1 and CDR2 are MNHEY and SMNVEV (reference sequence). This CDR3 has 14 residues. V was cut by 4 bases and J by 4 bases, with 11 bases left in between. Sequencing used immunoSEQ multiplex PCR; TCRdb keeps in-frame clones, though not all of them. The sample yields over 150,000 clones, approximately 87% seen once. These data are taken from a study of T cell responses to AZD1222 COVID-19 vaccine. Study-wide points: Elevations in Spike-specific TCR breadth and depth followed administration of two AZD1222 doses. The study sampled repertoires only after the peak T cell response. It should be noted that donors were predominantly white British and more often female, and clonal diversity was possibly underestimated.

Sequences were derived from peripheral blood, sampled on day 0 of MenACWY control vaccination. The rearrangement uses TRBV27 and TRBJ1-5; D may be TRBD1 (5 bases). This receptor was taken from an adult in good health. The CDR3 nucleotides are TGTGCCAGCAGTTCCGGGACGGGAAATCAGCCCCAGCATTTT. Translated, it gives CASSSGTGNQPQHF.